Below are 31 T cell receptor beta chains sequenced from a single sample in a study of Ad26.COV2.S vaccination and SARS-CoV-2 variants. The treatment was: some 19 received Ad26.COV2.S at low or high dose, single or two shots; roughly five received placebo; per-sample allocation not given. Sampling happened 63 days after the first vaccine or placebo injection. Sequencing was performed with immunoSEQ multiplex PCR; in TCRdb, only in-frame clones are kept and a portion is missing. Of about half a million clones listed, 89% are singletons. Material: peripheral blood, obtained in a trial of Ad26.COV2.S vaccine versus placebo. Receptors originate from a person between 18 and 65 years old who received the Ad26.COV2.S COVID-19 vaccine or a placebo.

This sequence joins TRBV25-1 and TRBJ2-5; the D gene is possibly TRBD1 (5 bases). Between the trimmed V and J ends, which lost 3 bases and 3 bases, there was a span of 17 bases. Germline V gives CDR1 MGHDK, CDR2 SYGVNS. The CDR3 contains 16 residues. DNA for the CDR3: TGTGCCAGCAGTGATCTTAGGGGCACTCAGAAAGAGACCCAGTACTTC. Its protein is CASSDLRGTQKETQYF.

This clone has just a few counts. V gene TRBV6-2 or TRBV6-3 combines with J gene TRBJ2-3; D possibly uses TRBD1 or TRBD2 (5 bases each). The CDR3 totals 16 residues. Germline V gene data show CDR1 as MNHEY and CDR2 as SVGEGT. Trimming stripped 4 bases from V and 1 base from J, with 15 bases between. Here the CDR3 reads CASSFPPGTRTDTQYF. The CDR3 bases are TGTGCCAGCAGTTTCCCCCCGGGGACCCGCACAGATACGCAGTATTTT.

The chain couples TRBV14 to TRBJ1-2; D call uncertain. CDR1 and CDR2 (germline): SGHDN, FVKESK. This CDR3 has 15 amino acids. V was pared by 0 bases and J by 7 bases, with 15 bases between. This CDR3 reads CASSQELVQTGGYTF. CDR3 coding DNA: TGTGCCAGCAGCCAAGAATTGGTACAGACGGGTGGCTACACCTTC. Based on the CDR3 plus reference TRBV14 and TRBJ1-2, the full variable domain is EAGVTQFPSHSVIEKGQTVTLRCDPISGHDNLYWYRRVMGKEIKFLLHFVKESKQDESGMPNNRFLAERTGGTYSTLKVQPAELEDSGVYFCASSQELVQTGGYTFGSGTRLTVV.

CDR3 in amino acids: CASSSGILYEQYF. CDR3 DNA sequence: TGTGCCAGCAGCTCCGGGATACTCTACGAGCAGTACTTC. The V call is TRBV7-8, the J call TRBJ2-7; TRBD2 is a possible D gene (5 bases). Germline CDR1 reads SGHVS; CDR2 reads FQNEAQ. V lost 4 bases, J lost 3 bases, and 10 bases lay in between. This CDR3 has 13 amino acids.

The gene calls are TRBV19 and TRBJ2-6, with a weak D call TRBD1 (5 bases). CDR3 length: 15 amino acids. Germline V CDR1 and CDR2: LNHDA, SQIVND (reference sequence). The V and J ends lost 4 bases and 3 bases respectively, with 10 bases between them. The CDR3 protein is CASSNKGFGANVLTF. CDR3 nucleotides: TGTGCCAGTAGTAATAAGGGGTTTGGGGCCAACGTCCTGACTTTC.

A few counts support this clone. The chain has TRBV7-9 and TRBJ1-4; D not resolved. The CDR3 has 15 residues. Germline lookup yields CDR1 SEHNR and CDR2 FQNEAQ (reference sequence). V lost 5 bases to trimming and J lost 8 bases, with 18 bases between them. The CDR3 sequence: CASSRLVTGSEKLFF. As DNA, the CDR3 is TGTGCCAGCAGCCGCCTGGTGACTGGGAGCGAAAAACTGTTTTTT.

This clone appeared a single time. The chain uses TRBV18 and TRBJ2-2; D is possibly TRBD1 or TRBD2 (6 bases each). Trimming left V 6 bases short and J 1 base short, with 12 bases between. Germline V gene lookup returns CDR1 KGHSH and CDR2 LQKENI. CDR3 length equals 15 residues. In DNA, the CDR3 is TGTGCCAGCTCGGGAGGACAGAGGAACACCGGGGAGCTGTTTTTT. Amino acid sequence: CASSGGQRNTGELFF.

This rearrangement joins TRBV5-1 to TRBJ1-2; D remains unclear. The CDR3 contains 13 residues. Trimming cost V 7 bases and J 8 bases, with 18 bases left between them. Looked up from germline, CDR1 is SGHRS and CDR2 is YFSETQ. The CDR3 coding sequence is TGCGCCAGCCACAAACTTGACGGAGCGGGCTACACCTTC. This gives the protein CASHKLDGAGYTF.

V gene TRBV7-9 combines with J gene TRBJ2-5, with 8 bases that match TRBD2. Per germline, CDR1 SEHNR and CDR2 FQNEAQ (reference sequence). This CDR3 has 13 amino acids. The V gene end was trimmed by 11 bases and the J gene end by 5 bases; junction bases not matched to a gene: 10. CDR3 loop: CAGMRGAGETQYF. As DNA, the CDR3 is TGTGCCGGCATGCGGGGGGCAGGGGAGACCCAGTACTTC. Supplemented by reference TRBV7-9 and TRBJ2-5, the full variable domain reads DTGVSQNPRHKITKRGQNVTFRCDPISEHNRLYWYRQTLGQGPEFLTYFQNEAQLEKSRLLSDRFSAERPKGSFSTLEIQRTEQGDSAMYLCAGMRGAGETQYFGPGTRLLVL.

The gene calls are TRBV7-2 and TRBJ1-3; D possibly corresponds to TRBD1 (6 bases). CDR1 is SGHTA and CDR2 is FQGNSA in the germline V gene. The CDR3 is 19 residues long. V lost 1 base and J 4 bases, leaving 23 bases between the germline ends. CDR3 in DNA: TGTGCCAGCAGCTTAGAGTCCAGGGGTCTAGCTGGATCCGGAAACACCATATATTTT. Protein: CASSLESRGLAGSGNTIYF.

The gene calls are TRBV11-3 and TRBJ2-1; maybe TRBD2 (5 bases). The CDR3 has 15 amino acids. V was pared by 1 base and J by 2 bases, with 9 bases between. Germline CDR1 SGHNT, CDR2 YENEEA. CDR3 sequence (DNA): TGTGCCAGCAGCTTAGGTGTAGCGACCTACAATGAGCAGTTCTTC. It translates to CASSLGVATYNEQFF.

The chain is built from TRBV7-8 and TRBJ2-1; 10 nucleotides align to TRBD1. Trimming took 4 bases from V and 6 from J; bases not matched to a gene: 9. The CDR3 totals 16 residues. Germline values: CDR1 SGHVS, CDR2 FQNEAQ. The CDR3 DNA is TGTGCCAGCAGCTCAAACGCGGGACAGGGGCCCAATGAGCAGTTCTTC. Translated: CASSSNAGQGPNEQFF.

The CDR3 DNA sequence: TGTGCCAGCAGCGAACAGGCGGGCGCCTATGGCTACACCTTC. It yields the protein CASSEQAGAYGYTF. The rearrangement links TRBV5-4 to TRBJ1-2, with D tentatively TRBD1 (5 bases). The CDR3 has 14 residues. Trimming cost V 4 bases and J 4 bases, with 14 bases left between them. Germline V gene sequence: CDR1 SGHNT, CDR2 YYREEE (reference sequence).

This chain connects TRBV6-6 to TRBJ2-5; TRBD2 is a possible D gene (5 bases). Germline CDR1 is MNHNY and CDR2 is SVGAGI (reference sequence). The CDR3 loop spans 16 amino acids. With 6 bases removed from V and 2 bases from J, the gap between germline ends came to 19 bases. This CDR3 reads CASSQIQLGLQETQYF. In nucleotides, the CDR3 is TGTGCCAGCAGCCAAATCCAACTAGGCCTACAAGAGACCCAGTACTTC.

The chain couples TRBV6-2 or TRBV6-3 to TRBJ1-2; 8 nucleotides line up with TRBD1. In germline, CDR1 is MNHEY, CDR2 SVGEGT. The CDR3 is made up of 14 amino acids. V dropped 6 bases and J dropped 4; count of bases not matched to a gene: 7. CDR3 amino acids: CASSPKTGAYGYTF. CDR3 sequence (DNA): TGTGCCAGCAGCCCAAAGACAGGGGCCTATGGCTACACCTTC.

This chain connects TRBV25-1 to TRBJ2-5, with 7 bases that match TRBD1. Germline CDR1 MGHDK, CDR2 SYGVNS. CDR3 size: 17 residues. V shed 2 bases and J 3 bases; nucleotides not matched to a gene: 12. The CDR3 loop reads CASSETDRISTKETQYF. CDR3 DNA: TGTGCCAGCAGTGAAACGGACAGGATCTCTACTAAAGAGACCCAGTACTTC.

The V call is TRBV5-4, the J call TRBJ2-3; D unclear. Germline V CDR1 and CDR2: SGHNT, YYREEE (reference sequence). The CDR3 contains 14 residues. The V end lost 0 bases, the J end lost 1 base, and 6 bases lay between the germline ends. The DNA for the CDR3 is TGTGCCAGCAGCTTGGGTGTGGGCACAGATACGCAGTATTTT. This translates into CASSLGVGTDTQYF.

The chain has TRBV5-4 and TRBJ2-7; 10 bases are a match to TRBD1. In germline, CDR1 is SGHNT, CDR2 YYREEE (reference sequence). V lost 4 bases and J lost 4; bases outside the gene matches: 2. CDR3 length: 13 residues. CDR3 in DNA: TGTGCCAGCAGCGGGGGACAGGGGTACGAGCAGTACTTC. As protein: CASSGGQGYEQYF.

The chain combines TRBV4-1 with TRBJ1-1; D possibly corresponds to TRBD1 (6 bases). The V and J ends lost 3 bases and 0 bases respectively, with 14 bases between them. Germline values: CDR1 MGHRA, CDR2 YSYEKL. The CDR3 totals 16 residues. CDR3 coding DNA: TGCGCCAGCAGCCACCACCGGACAGCTTTGAACACTGAAGCTTTCTTT. This sequence encodes CASSHHRTALNTEAFF.

This chain links TRBV5-8 with TRBJ2-5; TRBD2 matches at 11 bases. Germline V gene data show CDR1 as SGHTS and CDR2 as YDEGEE. With 4 bases clipped from V and 5 bases from J, the junction kept 13 bases outside the gene matches. The CDR3 loop spans 17 amino acids. DNA of the CDR3: TGTGCCAGCAGCCATTCCCAACTAGCGGGGGTCCGGGAGACCCAGTACTTC. This gives the protein CASSHSQLAGVRETQYF.

This chain joins TRBV6-2 or TRBV6-3 and TRBJ2-5; D is perhaps TRBD2 (5 bases). Germline lookup yields CDR1 MNHEY and CDR2 SVGEGT. Trimming stripped 5 bases from V and 4 bases from J, with 17 bases between. This CDR3 contains 15 residues. In nucleotides, the CDR3 is TGTGCCAGCAGTGCCCGAGGCGGGTCGACAGAGACCCAGTACTTC. It translates to CASSARGGSTETQYF.

The J gene is TRBJ1-6, the V gene TRBV28, with D hard to call. This CDR3 spans 15 amino acids. Trimming removed 6 bases at V and 6 bases at J, with 15 bases between. The germline CDR1 and CDR2 sequences are MDHEN and SYDVKM. The CDR3 sequence is CASSSPAGLNSPLHF. In DNA, the CDR3 is TGTGCCAGCAGCTCCCCCGCAGGTCTTAATTCACCCCTCCACTTT.

V and J are TRBV6-1 and TRBJ2-1; tentatively, D is TRBD2 (5 bases). The CDR3 loop spans 14 amino acids. The ends were cut back, 4 bases at V and 0 bases at J, with 7 bases in the middle. The germline gives CDR1 MNHNS, CDR2 SASEGT. The CDR3 region is CASSVATSYNEQFF. CDR3 in DNA: TGTGCCAGCAGTGTAGCGACCTCCTACAATGAGCAGTTCTTC.

The genes are TRBV5-1 and TRBJ2-3; 8 nucleotides align to TRBD2. The V gene's germline CDR1 is SGHRS and CDR2 YFSETQ. V shed 2 bases and J 2 bases; nucleotides not matched to a gene: 10. The CDR3 loop spans 17 amino acids. This chain's CDR3 is CASSLRGREALTDTQYF. The CDR3 DNA reads as TGCGCCAGCAGCTTACGCGGGCGGGAGGCCCTCACAGATACGCAGTATTTT. Filled out from reference TRBV5-1 and TRBJ2-3, the complete variable domain reads KAGVTQTPRYLIKTRGQQVTLSCSPISGHRSVSWYQQTPGQGLQFLFEYFSETQRNKGNFPGRFSGRQFSNSRSEMNVSTLELGDSALYLCASSLRGREALTDTQYFGPGTRLTVL.

This rearrangement joins TRBV7-3 to TRBJ2-1; D ambiguous. Germline V gives CDR1 SGHTA, CDR2 FQGTGA. The CDR3 is made up of 12 amino acids. V was cut by 0 bases and J by 6 bases, with 3 bases left in between. CDR3 sequence: CASSLTPNEQFF. CDR3 coding DNA: TGTGCCAGCAGCTTAACCCCCAATGAGCAGTTCTTC.

The V gene is TRBV6-5, the J gene TRBJ2-7; 8 nucleotides align to TRBD1. The V gene end was trimmed by 2 bases and the J gene end by 6 bases; junction bases not matched to a gene: 9. The CDR3 length is 15 residues. CDR1 and CDR2 (germline): MNHEY, SVGAGI. The CDR3 DNA reads TGTGCCAGCAGTTACGCCTACGGACAGGGAGGCGAGCAGTACTTC. It codes for CASSYAYGQGGEQYF.

This chain joins TRBV28 and TRBJ1-1; 7 nucleotides line up with TRBD1. Trimming cost V 4 bases and J 0 bases; bases outside gene matches: 5. This CDR3 comprises 15 residues. From germline, CDR1 is MDHEN and CDR2 SYDVKM. The CDR3 reads CASSSGGGLNTEAFF. Here the CDR3 DNA reads TGTGCCAGCAGTTCCGGAGGGGGCCTGAACACTGAAGCTTTCTTT.

The chain carries TRBV15 and TRBJ2-7, with 8 bases matching TRBD1. CDR1 is LNHNV and CDR2 is YYDKDF in the germline V gene (reference sequence). The CDR3 has 14 amino acids. With V trimmed by 5 bases and J by 2 bases, 5 bases remained unmatched. This chain's CDR3 is CATSRFRGPYEQYF. In DNA, the CDR3 is TGTGCCACCAGCCGCTTCAGGGGGCCCTACGAGCAGTACTTC.

J is TRBJ1-1 and V is TRBV13, with D perhaps TRBD1 (5 bases). Germline CDR1 is PRHDT and CDR2 is FYEKMQ (reference sequence). V lost 2 bases and J lost 4, with 14 bases in between. The CDR3 contains 15 residues. This CDR3 is CASSLRGARGTEAFF. CDR3 DNA: TGTGCCAGCAGCTTACGCGGGGCCCGGGGCACTGAAGCTTTCTTT.

V gene TRBV25-1 combines with J gene TRBJ1-6, with D possibly TRBD1 on 6 matching bases. The CDR3 is made up of 15 amino acids. Germline loops: CDR1 MGHDK, CDR2 SYGVNS. V was clipped by 4 bases and J by 8 bases, with 15 bases between them. CDR3 region: CASSGGPRVDSPLHF. The CDR3 region has the DNA TGTGCCAGCAGTGGGGGGCCGAGGGTTGATTCACCCCTCCACTTT.

The chain has TRBV6-6 and TRBJ1-1; TRBD1 agrees at 7 bases. The CDR3 is 15 amino acids. From germline, CDR1 is MNHNY and CDR2 SVGAGI (reference sequence). V shed 6 bases, J shed 1 base, and the junction held 8 bases outside the gene matches. The CDR3 protein is CASSPRQGWNTEAFF. For the CDR3, the DNA is TGTGCCAGCAGCCCCAGACAGGGATGGAACACTGAAGCTTTCTTT.